Listed here are 19 T cell receptor beta chains from one sample, sequenced in a study of control samples from healthy donors and cancer patients. Sequenced by immunoSEQ multiplex PCR; TCRdb stores in-frame clones only, minus some. The table lists 150,000 to 200,000 clones, around 91% of them singletons. Source material: blood. The source is a woman aged 50 to 65 in good health.

This rearrangement joins TRBV6-7 to TRBJ2-5; D gene unclear. TRBV6-7 is annotated as an ORF whose role is uncertain. The length of the CDR3 is 16 residues. Trimming removed 4 bases at V and 1 base at J, with 16 bases between. The CDR3 DNA reads TGTGCCAGCAGTTTTGGCCTGAGCGCTTCCCAAGAGACCCAGTACTTC. It encodes CASSFGLSASQETQYF.

There are many counts of this clone. V usage is TRBV19 and J usage is TRBJ1-5; TRBD1 aligns across 9 bases. Trimming cost V 6 bases and J 2 bases; bases outside gene matches: 8. This CDR3 region has 16 residues. Germline V lookup: CDR1 LNHDA, CDR2 SQIVND (reference sequence). The CDR3 is CASRPLQGARNQPQHF. The CDR3 DNA sequence: TGTGCCAGTAGACCATTACAGGGGGCCCGCAATCAGCCCCAGCATTTT.

DNA of the CDR3: TGCGCCAGCAGCCAAGATGGCAGCTCGGCCTACGAGCAGTACTTC. Translating it yields CASSQDGSSAYEQYF. The chain couples TRBV4-3 to TRBJ2-7; the D is unclear. The CDR3 consists of 15 residues. Germline V CDR1 and CDR2: LGHNA, YSLEER. Trimming removed 0 bases at V and 2 bases at J, with 11 bases between.

This rearrangement joins TRBV7-2 to TRBJ2-3; TRBD2 matches 10 bases. J was trimmed by 0 bases and V by 5 bases; bases with no gene match: 5. The CDR3 totals 16 residues. CDR1 is SGHTA and CDR2 is FQGNSA in the germline V gene. The CDR3 DNA is TGTGCCAGCAGCCGGACTAGCGGACTGAGCACAGATACGCAGTATTTT. Its protein is CASSRTSGLSTDTQYF.

The chain carries TRBV6-1 and TRBJ2-3; no reliable D call. Between the trimmed V and J ends, which lost 6 bases and 7 bases, there was a span of 11 bases. Germline CDR1 MNHNS, CDR2 SASEGT. The CDR3 has 12 residues. As DNA, the CDR3 is TGTGCCAGCAGGGCCGAGGCCTATACGCAGTATTTT. It codes for CASRAEAYTQYF.

The rearrangement uses TRBV18 and TRBJ1-5, with TRBD1 matching over 7 bases. In germline, CDR1 is KGHSH, CDR2 LQKENI. The CDR3 is made up of 16 amino acids. Trimming took 5 bases from V and 4 from J; bases not matched to a gene: 11. The CDR3 region is CASSSTGAQGNQPQHF. CDR3 coding DNA: TGTGCCAGCTCATCCACAGGGGCCCAAGGGAATCAGCCCCAGCATTTT.

V gene TRBV27 combines with J gene TRBJ1-1, with a tentative D call TRBD1 (6 bases). Germline V CDR1 and CDR2: MNHEY, SMNVEV (reference sequence). This CDR3 region has 15 residues. The ends were cut back, 4 bases at V and 11 bases at J, with 23 bases in the middle. CDR3 amino acids: CASSSPGGRIGVAFF. In DNA form, the CDR3 reads TGTGCCAGCAGTTCGCCGGGGGGGCGCATAGGTGTCGCTTTCTTT.

Only one count was recorded for this clone. The chain couples TRBV18 to TRBJ1-2; unclear D gene. This CDR3 comprises 12 residues. V lost 3 bases, J lost 4 bases, and 6 bases lay in between. Germline V gene data show CDR1 as KGHSH and CDR2 as LQKENI. In DNA form, the CDR3 reads TGTGCCAGCTCACCGCCAGGCTATGGCTACACCTTC. Amino acid sequence: CASSPPGYGYTF. The whole variable domain, filled in from reference TRBV18 and TRBJ1-2, reads NAGVMQNPRHLVRRRGQEARLRCSPMKGHSHVYWYRQLPEEGLKFMVYLQKENIIDESGMPKERFSAEFPKEGPSILRIQQVVRGDSAAYFCASSPPGYGYTFGSGTRLTVV.

This chain uses TRBV18 with TRBJ2-7, with D hard to call. V was trimmed by 6 bases and J by 6 bases, leaving 12 bases between them. Per the germline V gene, CDR1 is KGHSH and CDR2 is LQKENI. The CDR3 is made up of 12 amino acids. CDR3 in amino acids: CASSPWAAEQYF. The CDR3 DNA reads as TGTGCCAGCTCGCCATGGGCCGCCGAGCAGTACTTC.

The chain combines TRBV29-1 with TRBJ2-7; 10 nucleotides line up with TRBD1. CDR3 length: 14 amino acids. The germline CDR1 and CDR2 sequences are SQVTM and ANQGSEA. J was trimmed by 0 bases and V by 6 bases; bases with no gene match: 5. The CDR3 DNA reads as TGCAGCGTGTGGGACAGGGGAAACTCCTACGAGCAGTACTTC. It translates to CSVWDRGNSYEQYF.

The CDR3 loop reads CASSQEWQRLNYNEQFF. CDR3 sequence (DNA): TGTGCCAGCAGCCAAGAATGGCAGCGGCTAAATTACAATGAGCAGTTCTTC. The chain has TRBV3-1 (or the pseudogene TRBV3-2) and TRBJ2-1; possible D gene TRBD2, 5 bases. The ends were cut back, 0 bases at V and 4 bases at J, with 16 bases in the middle. CDR3 length: 17 residues. The V gene's germline CDR1 is LGHDT and CDR2 YNNKEL (reference sequence).

V usage is TRBV11-2 and J usage is TRBJ2-5; perhaps D is TRBD1 or TRBD2 (5 bases each). V was clipped by 5 bases and J by 10 bases, with 23 bases between them. This CDR3 spans 15 amino acids. The germline CDR1 and CDR2 sequences are SGHAT and FQNNGV. The CDR3 bases are TGTGCCAGCAGCCACGGGACCCCAGTTCAAGGGGACCAGTACTTC. It yields the protein CASSHGTPVQGDQYF.

Only one count was recorded for this clone. The chain combines TRBV28 with TRBJ1-4, with D possibly being TRBD1 (5 bases). This CDR3 region has 14 residues. Germline lookup yields CDR1 MDHEN and CDR2 SYDVKM. Trimming took 6 bases from V and 15 from J, leaving 23 bases between them. This CDR3 is CASRRDGLMKEVFF. The DNA of the CDR3 is TGTGCCAGCAGACGGGACGGTTTAATGAAAGAGGTGTTTTTT.

J is TRBJ1-2 and V is TRBV7-8; no firm D call. From germline, CDR1 is SGHVS and CDR2 FQNEAQ. The CDR3 has 15 amino acids. V lost 2 bases, J lost 9 bases, and 19 bases lay in between. The CDR3 spells CASSLISAALASYTF. The CDR3, as DNA: TGTGCCAGCAGCTTAATATCCGCGGCCCTGGCGAGCTACACCTTC.

This chain connects TRBV15 to TRBJ2-2, with TRBD1 as a possible D gene (6 bases). Trimming took off 5 bases at V and 8 bases at J, with 18 bases between the two ends. The CDR3 extends over 15 amino acids. Germline V gene sequence: CDR1 LNHNV, CDR2 YYDKDF (reference sequence). The DNA for the CDR3 is TGTGCCACCAGCCACTTCGGACAGTCCCCGGGGGAGCTGTTTTTT. Its protein product is CATSHFGQSPGELFF.

The chain recombines TRBV6-2 or TRBV6-3 with TRBJ2-3; 7 nucleotides line up with TRBD2. The germline V gene encodes CDR1 MNHEY and CDR2 SVGEGT. The CDR3 length is 13 residues. V gave up 6 bases and J gave up 10 bases; unmatched junction bases: 10. The CDR3 DNA reads TGTGCCAGCAGCAATGGACTAGAAATCGCGCAGTATTTT. Translated: CASSNGLEIAQYF.

The chain uses TRBV27 and TRBJ1-2, with 8 positions matching TRBD1. The CDR3 totals 15 residues. J lost 3 bases, V lost 0 bases, and 3 bases had no gene match. Germline V gives CDR1 MNHEY, CDR2 SMNVEV (reference sequence). The CDR3 region is CASSLSPGGYYGYTF. As DNA, the CDR3 is TGTGCCAGCAGTTTATCCCCAGGGGGCTACTATGGCTACACCTTC.

The chain links TRBV3-1 (or the pseudogene TRBV3-2) to TRBJ1-1, with D uncertain. CDR3 length: 14 amino acids. Trimming took 3 bases from V and 0 from J, leaving 8 bases between them. Germline V gives CDR1 LGHDT, CDR2 YNNKEL (reference sequence). In DNA form, the CDR3 reads TGTGCCAGCAGCCAGCGGGCTATGAACACTGAAGCTTTCTTT. This sequence encodes CASSQRAMNTEAFF.

This sequence joins TRBV7-2 and TRBJ2-1; 12 bases are shared with TRBD2. The germline CDR1 and CDR2 sequences are SGHTA and FQGNSA. Losses at the gene ends were 6 bases for V and 5 bases for J; bases not matched to a gene: 5. There are 15 residues in the CDR3. CDR3: CASRSASGRDNEQFF. CDR3 coding DNA: TGTGCCAGCAGGTCCGCTAGCGGGAGGGACAATGAGCAGTTCTTC. Full variable domain (missing parts from reference TRBV7-2 and TRBJ2-1): GAGVSQSPSNKVTEKGKDVELRCDPISGHTALYWYRQSLGQGLEFLIYFQGNSAPDKSGLPSDRFSAERTGGSVSTLTIQRTQQEDSAVYLCASRSASGRDNEQFFGPGTRLTVL.